The T cell receptor (beta chain) under discussion was sequenced for a study of cytomegalovirus exposure and HLA in healthy donors. TCRdb's table, derived via immunoSEQ multiplex PCR, lists solely in-frame clones and lacks some. In the table there are fewer than 200,000 clones, 84% of which are singletons. Germline-derived CDR1 and CDR2 are SNHLY and FYNNEI. This CDR3 contains 13 residues. Deletions cut 6 bases from V and 6 bases from J, with 13 bases between. Study findings and constraints: Cytomegalovirus status was reportedly diagnosed by the classifier with high sensitivity and specificity.

The donors were part of the approximately 130-subject validation cohort, which stood apart from the roughly 680-subject first cohort. For this clone: The antigen is undetermined.

The rearrangement joins TRBV2 to TRBJ2-3; the D is unclear. Sequencing used PBMCs. This TCR came from a woman in her late teens or twenties in good health and CMV-seropositive. The CDR3 nucleotides are TGTGCCAGCAGGGCCCTCCAATATGATACGCAGTATTTT. Its protein is CASRALQYDTQYF.